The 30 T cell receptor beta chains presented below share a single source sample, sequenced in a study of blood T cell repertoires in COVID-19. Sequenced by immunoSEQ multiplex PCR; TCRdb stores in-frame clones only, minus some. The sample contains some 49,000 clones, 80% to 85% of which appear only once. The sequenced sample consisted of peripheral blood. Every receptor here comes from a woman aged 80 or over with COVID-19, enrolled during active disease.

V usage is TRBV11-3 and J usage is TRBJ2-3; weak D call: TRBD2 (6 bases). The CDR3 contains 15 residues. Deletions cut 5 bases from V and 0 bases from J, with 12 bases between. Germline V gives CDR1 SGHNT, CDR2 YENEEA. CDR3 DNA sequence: TGTGCCAGCAGCCTCGGAGGGGACAGCACAGATACGCAGTATTTT. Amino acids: CASSLGGDSTDTQYF.

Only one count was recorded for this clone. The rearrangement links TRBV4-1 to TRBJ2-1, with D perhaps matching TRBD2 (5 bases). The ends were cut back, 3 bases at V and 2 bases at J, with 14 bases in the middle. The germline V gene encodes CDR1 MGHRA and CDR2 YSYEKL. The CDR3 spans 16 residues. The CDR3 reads CASSQPEGSAYNEQFF. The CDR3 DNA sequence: TGCGCCAGCAGCCAGCCCGAGGGTAGCGCCTACAATGAGCAGTTCTTC.

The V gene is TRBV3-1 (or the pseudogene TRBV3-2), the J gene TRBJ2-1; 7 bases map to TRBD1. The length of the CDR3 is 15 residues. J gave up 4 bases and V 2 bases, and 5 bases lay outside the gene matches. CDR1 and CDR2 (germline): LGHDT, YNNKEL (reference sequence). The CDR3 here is CASSQNLGQYNEQFF. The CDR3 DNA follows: TGTGCCAGCAGCCAAAACCTGGGACAGTACAATGAGCAGTTCTTC.

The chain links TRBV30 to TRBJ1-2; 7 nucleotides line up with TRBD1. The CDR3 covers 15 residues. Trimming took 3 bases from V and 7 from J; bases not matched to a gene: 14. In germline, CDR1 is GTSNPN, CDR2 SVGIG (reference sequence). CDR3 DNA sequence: TGTGCCTGGAGAGCCCCCCACAGGGGAGTGGGTGGCTACACCTTC. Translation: CAWRAPHRGVGGYTF.

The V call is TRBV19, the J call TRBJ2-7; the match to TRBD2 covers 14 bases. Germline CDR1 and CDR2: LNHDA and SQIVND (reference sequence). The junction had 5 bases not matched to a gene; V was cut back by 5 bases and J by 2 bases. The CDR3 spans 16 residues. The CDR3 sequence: CASSVRLAGGTYEQYF. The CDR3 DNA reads TGTGCCAGTAGTGTCCGACTAGCGGGGGGGACCTACGAGCAGTACTTC. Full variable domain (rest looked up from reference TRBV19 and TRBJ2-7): DGGITQSPKYLFRKEGQNVTLSCEQNLNHDAMYWYRQDPGQGLRLIYYSQIVNDFQKGDIAEGYSVSREKKESFPLTVTSAQKNPTAFYLCASSVRLAGGTYEQYFGPGTRLTVT.

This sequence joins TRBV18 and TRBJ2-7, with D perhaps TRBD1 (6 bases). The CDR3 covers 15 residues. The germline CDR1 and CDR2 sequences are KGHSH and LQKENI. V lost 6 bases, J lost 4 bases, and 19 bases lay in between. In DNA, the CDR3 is TGTGCCAGCTCGGATACAGGGAGTAGTACTTACGAGCAGTACTTC. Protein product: CASSDTGSSTYEQYF.

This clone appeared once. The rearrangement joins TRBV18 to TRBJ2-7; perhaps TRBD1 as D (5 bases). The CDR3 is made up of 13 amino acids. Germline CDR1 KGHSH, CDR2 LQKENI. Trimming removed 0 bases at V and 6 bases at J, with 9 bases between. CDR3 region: CASSPPTGVEQYF. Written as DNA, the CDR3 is TGTGCCAGCTCACCACCTACAGGAGTCGAGCAGTACTTC.

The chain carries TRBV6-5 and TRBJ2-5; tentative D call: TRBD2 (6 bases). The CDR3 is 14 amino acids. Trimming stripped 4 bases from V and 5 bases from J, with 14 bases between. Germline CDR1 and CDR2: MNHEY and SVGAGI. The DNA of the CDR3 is TGTGCCAGCAGTTTCTTACGGGCGGGGGAGACCCAGTACTTC. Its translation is CASSFLRAGETQYF.

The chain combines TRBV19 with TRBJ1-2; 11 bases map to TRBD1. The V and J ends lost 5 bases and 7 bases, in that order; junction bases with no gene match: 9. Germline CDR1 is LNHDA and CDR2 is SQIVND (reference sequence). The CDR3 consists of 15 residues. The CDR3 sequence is CASSATDRGRGGYTF. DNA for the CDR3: TGTGCCAGTAGTGCTACGGACAGGGGGCGTGGTGGCTACACCTTC.

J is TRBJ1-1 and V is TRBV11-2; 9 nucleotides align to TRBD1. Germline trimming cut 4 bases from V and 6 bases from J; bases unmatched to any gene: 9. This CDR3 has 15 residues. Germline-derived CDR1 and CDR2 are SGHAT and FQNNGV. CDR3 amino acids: CASSYRGPVVPEAFF. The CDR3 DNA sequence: TGTGCCAGCAGCTACAGGGGGCCGGTCGTGCCTGAAGCTTTCTTT. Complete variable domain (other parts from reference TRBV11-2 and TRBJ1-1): EAGVAQSPRYKIIEKRQSVAFWCNPISGHATLYWYQQILGQGPKLLIQFQNNGVVDDSQLPKDRFSAERLKGVDSTLKIQPAKLEDSAVYLCASSYRGPVVPEAFFGQGTRLTVV.

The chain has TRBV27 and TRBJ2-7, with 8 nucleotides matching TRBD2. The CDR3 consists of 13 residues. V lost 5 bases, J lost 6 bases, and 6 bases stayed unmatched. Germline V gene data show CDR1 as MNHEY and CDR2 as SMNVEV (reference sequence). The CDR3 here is CASSILSGTEQYF. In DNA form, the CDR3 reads TGTGCCAGCAGTATCCTTAGCGGGACCGAGCAGTACTTC.

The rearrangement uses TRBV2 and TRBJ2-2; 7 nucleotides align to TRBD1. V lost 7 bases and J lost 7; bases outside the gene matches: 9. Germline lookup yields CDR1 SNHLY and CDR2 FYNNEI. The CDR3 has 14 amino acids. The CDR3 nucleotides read TGTGCCAGCAAAACCGGGACAGAGGGCGGGGAGCTGTTTTTT. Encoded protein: CASKTGTEGGELFF.

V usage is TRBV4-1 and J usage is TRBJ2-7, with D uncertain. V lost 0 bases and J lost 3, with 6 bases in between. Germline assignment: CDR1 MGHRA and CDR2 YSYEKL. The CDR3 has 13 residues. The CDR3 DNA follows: TGCGCCAGCAGCCAAGATACCTACTACGAGCAGTACTTC. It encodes CASSQDTYYEQYF.

Here the CDR3 reads CASSFNRAVDEQYF. The DNA for the CDR3 is TGCGCCAGCAGCTTCAACAGGGCCGTCGACGAGCAGTACTTC. This chain uses TRBV5-1 with TRBJ2-7; D may be TRBD1 (6 bases). CDR1 and CDR2 from the germline V gene are SGHRS and YFSETQ. V shed 2 bases and J shed 5 bases, with 14 bases lying between them. This CDR3 contains 14 residues. Full variable domain (remainder filled in from reference TRBV5-1 and TRBJ2-7): KAGVTQTPRYLIKTRGQQVTLSCSPISGHRSVSWYQQTPGQGLQFLFEYFSETQRNKGNFPGRFSGRQFSNSRSEMNVSTLELGDSALYLCASSFNRAVDEQYFGPGTRLTVT.

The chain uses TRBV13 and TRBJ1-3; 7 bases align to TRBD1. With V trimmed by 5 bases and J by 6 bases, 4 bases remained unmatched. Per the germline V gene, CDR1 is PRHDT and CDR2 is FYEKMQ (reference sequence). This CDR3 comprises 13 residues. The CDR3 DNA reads TGTGCCAGCAGCAGGGGACAGTTAAACACCATATATTTT. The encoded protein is CASSRGQLNTIYF.

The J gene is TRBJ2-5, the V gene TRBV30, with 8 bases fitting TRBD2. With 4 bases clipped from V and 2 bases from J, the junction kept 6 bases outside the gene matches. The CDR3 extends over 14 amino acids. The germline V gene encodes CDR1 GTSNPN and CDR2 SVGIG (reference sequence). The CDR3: CAWTRTSGQETQYF. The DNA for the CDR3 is TGTGCCTGGACCCGAACTAGCGGACAAGAGACCCAGTACTTC.

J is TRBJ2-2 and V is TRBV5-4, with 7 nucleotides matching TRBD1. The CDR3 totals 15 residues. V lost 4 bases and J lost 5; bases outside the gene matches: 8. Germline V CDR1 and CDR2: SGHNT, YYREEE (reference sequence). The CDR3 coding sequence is TGTGCCAGCAGCCCGACAGGGAAGCTAACCGGGGAGCTGTTTTTT. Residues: CASSPTGKLTGELFF.

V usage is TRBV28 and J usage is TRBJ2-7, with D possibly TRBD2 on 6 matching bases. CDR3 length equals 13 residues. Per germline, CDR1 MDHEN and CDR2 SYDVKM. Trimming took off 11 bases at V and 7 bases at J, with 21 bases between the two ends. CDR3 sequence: CAHRGTGIGEQYF. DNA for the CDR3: TGTGCCCATCGGGGGACTGGCATAGGGGAGCAGTACTTC.

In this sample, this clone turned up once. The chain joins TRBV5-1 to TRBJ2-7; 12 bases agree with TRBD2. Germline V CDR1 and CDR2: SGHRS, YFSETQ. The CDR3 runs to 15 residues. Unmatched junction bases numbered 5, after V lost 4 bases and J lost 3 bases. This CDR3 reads CASSPRTSGNYEQYF. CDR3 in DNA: TGCGCCAGCAGCCCCCGGACTAGCGGGAACTACGAGCAGTACTTC.

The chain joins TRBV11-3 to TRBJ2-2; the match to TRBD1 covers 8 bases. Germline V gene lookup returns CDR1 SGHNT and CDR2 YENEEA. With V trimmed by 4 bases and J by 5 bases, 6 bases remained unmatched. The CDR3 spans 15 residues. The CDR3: CASSSFRDRTGELFF. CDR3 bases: TGTGCCAGCAGCTCCTTCAGGGACAGGACCGGGGAGCTGTTTTTT.

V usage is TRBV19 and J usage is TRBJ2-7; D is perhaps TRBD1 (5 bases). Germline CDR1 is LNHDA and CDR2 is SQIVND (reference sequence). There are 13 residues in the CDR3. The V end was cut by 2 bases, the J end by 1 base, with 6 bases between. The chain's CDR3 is CASSIQGSYEQYF. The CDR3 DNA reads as TGTGCCAGTAGTATACAGGGATCCTACGAGCAGTACTTC.

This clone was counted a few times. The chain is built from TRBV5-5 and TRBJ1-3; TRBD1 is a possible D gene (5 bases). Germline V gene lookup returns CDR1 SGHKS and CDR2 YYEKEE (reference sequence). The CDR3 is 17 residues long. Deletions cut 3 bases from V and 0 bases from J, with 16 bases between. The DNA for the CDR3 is TGTGCCAGCAGCTGGGGGGTCACAGCCGTCTCTGGAAACACCATATATTTT. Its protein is CASSWGVTAVSGNTIYF.

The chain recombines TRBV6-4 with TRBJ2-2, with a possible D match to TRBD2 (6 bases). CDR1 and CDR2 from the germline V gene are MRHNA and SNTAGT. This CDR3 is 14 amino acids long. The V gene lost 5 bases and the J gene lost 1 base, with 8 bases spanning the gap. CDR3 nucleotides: TGTGCCAGCAGTAGGGACTTGAACACCGGGGAGCTGTTTTTT. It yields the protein CASSRDLNTGELFF.

CDR3 coding DNA: TGTGCCAGCAGCCAGAGAAGAACAGGGGGGCGGAACACTGAAGCTTTCTTT. This gives the protein CASSQRRTGGRNTEAFF. The chain joins TRBV3-1 (or the pseudogene TRBV3-2) to TRBJ1-1; 8 bases are shared with TRBD1. The trim removed 3 bases at V and 1 base at J, leaving 10 bases unmatched. The length of the CDR3 is 17 residues. CDR1 is LGHDT, CDR2 YNNKEL, per germline (reference sequence).

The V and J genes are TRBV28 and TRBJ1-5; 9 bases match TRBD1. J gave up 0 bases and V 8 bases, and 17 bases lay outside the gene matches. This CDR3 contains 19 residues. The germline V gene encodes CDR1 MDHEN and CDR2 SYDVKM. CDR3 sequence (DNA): TGTGCCAGCTTTCCAGAAAGACAGGGGGAGTTCTATAGCAATCAGCCCCAGCATTTT. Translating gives CASFPERQGEFYSNQPQHF.

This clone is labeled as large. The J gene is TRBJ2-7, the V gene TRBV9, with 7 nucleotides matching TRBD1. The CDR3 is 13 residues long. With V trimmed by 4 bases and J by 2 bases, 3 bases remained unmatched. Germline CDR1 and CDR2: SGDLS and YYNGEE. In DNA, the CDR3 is TGTGCCAGCAGCCGGGACAGAGCCTACGAGCAGTACTTC. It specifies CASSRDRAYEQYF.

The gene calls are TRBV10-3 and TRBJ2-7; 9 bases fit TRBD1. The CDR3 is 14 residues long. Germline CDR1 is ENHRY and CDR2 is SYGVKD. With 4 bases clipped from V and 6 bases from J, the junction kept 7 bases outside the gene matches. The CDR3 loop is CAISGRDRVGEQYF. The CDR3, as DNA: TGTGCCATCAGTGGCCGGGACAGGGTTGGCGAGCAGTACTTC.

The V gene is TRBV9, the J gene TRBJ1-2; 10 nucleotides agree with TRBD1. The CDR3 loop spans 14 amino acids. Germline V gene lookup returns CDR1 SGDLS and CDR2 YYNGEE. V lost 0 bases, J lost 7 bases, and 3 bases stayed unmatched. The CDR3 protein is CASSVVGTGVGYTF. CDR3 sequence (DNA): TGTGCCAGCAGCGTAGTCGGGACAGGGGTTGGCTACACCTTC.

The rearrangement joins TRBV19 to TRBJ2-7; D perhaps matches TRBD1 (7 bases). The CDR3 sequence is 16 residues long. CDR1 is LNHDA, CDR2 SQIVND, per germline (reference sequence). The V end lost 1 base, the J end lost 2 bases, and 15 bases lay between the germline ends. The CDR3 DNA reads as TGTGCCAGTAGTATAGGAGGAGGGGGCATCGCCTACGAGCAGTACTTC. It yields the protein CASSIGGGGIAYEQYF.

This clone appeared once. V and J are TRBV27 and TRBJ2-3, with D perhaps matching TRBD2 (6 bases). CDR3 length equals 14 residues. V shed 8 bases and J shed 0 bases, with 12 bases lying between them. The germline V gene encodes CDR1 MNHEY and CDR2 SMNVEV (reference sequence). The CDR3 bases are TGTGCCAGCTCTGCGCGGGGTAGCACAGATACGCAGTATTTT. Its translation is CASSARGSTDTQYF.